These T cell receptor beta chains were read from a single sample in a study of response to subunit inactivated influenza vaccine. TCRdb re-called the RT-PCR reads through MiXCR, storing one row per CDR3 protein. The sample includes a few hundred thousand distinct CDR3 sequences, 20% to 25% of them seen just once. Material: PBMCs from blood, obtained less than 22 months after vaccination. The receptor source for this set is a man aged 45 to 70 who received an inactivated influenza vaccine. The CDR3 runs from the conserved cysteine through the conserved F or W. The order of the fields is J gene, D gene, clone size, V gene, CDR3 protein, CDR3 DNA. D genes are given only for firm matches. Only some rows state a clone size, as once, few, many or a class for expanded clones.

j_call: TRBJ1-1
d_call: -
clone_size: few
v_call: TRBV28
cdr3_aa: CASSTLPGRAENTEAFF
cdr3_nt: TGTGCCAGCAGTACCCTCCCCGGAAGGGCTGAGAACACTGAAGCTTTCTTT

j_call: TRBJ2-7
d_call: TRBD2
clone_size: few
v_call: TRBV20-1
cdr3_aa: CSAHLGLDTSGKWGAYEQYF
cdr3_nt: TGCAGTGCCCACCTAGGACTAGATACTAGCGGGAAGTGGGGGGCTTACGAGCAGTACTTC

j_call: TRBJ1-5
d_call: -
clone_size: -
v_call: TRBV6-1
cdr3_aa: CASSEGTRPQHF
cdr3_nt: TGTGCCAGCAGTGAAGGGACTCGGCCCCAGCATTTT

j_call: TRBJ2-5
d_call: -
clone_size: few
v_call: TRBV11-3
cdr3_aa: CASSLGGFRKETQYF
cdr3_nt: TGTGCCAGCAGCTTAGGAGGTTTTCGGAAGGAGACCCAGTACTTC

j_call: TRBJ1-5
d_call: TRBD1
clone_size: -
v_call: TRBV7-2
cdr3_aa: CASSVRDRGFPQHF
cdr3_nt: TGTGCCAGCAGCGTCCGGGACAGGGGGTTTCCCCAGCATTTT

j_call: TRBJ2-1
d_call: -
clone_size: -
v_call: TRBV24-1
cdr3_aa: CATSDLPGSPSYNEQFF
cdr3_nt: TGTGCCACCAGTGATTTGCCGGGGAGCCCCTCCTACAATGAGCAGTTCTTC

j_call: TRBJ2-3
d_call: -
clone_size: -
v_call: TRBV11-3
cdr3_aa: CASSPGVDPDTQYF
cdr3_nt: TGTGCCAGCAGCCCCGGGGTAGACCCAGATACGCAGTATTTT

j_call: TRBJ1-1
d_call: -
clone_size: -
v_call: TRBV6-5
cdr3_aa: CASMDRNTEAFF
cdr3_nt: TGTGCCAGCATGGACAGGAACACTGAAGCTTTCTTT

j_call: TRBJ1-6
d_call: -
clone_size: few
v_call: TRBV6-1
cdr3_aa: CASTLTQGSYNSPLHF
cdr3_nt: TGTGCCAGCACTCTGACTCAGGGTTCCTATAATTCACCCCTCCACTTT

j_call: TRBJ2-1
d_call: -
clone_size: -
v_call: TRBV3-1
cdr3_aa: CASSQGREQFF
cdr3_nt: TGTGCCAGCAGCCAAGGACGTGAGCAGTTCTTC

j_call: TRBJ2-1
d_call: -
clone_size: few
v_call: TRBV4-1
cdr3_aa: CASSQASSYNEQFF
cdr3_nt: TGCGCCAGCAGCCAGGCTAGCAGCTACAATGAGCAGTTCTTC

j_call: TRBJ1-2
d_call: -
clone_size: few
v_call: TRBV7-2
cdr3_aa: CASSLTDRSYGYTF
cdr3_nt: TGTGCCAGCAGCTTGACAGACAGGTCCTATGGCTACACCTTC

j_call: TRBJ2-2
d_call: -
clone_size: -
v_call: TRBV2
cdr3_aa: CASSVGPGNTGELFF
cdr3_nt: TGTGCCAGCAGTGTGGGTCCGGGGAACACCGGGGAGCTGTTTTTT

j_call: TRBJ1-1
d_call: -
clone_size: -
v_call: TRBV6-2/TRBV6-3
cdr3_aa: CASSASGRSSEAFF
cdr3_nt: TGTGCCAGCAGTGCCTCGGGCAGGTCATCTGAAGCTTTCTTT

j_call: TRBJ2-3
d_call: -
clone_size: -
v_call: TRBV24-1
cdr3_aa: CATSDGILTDTQYF
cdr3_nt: TGTGCCACCAGTGATGGGATACTCACAGATACGCAGTATTTT

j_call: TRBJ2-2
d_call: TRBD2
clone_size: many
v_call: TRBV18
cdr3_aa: CASSPRDGLATGELFF
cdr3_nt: TGTGCCAGCTCACCACGGGATGGACTAGCTACCGGGGAGCTGTTTTTT

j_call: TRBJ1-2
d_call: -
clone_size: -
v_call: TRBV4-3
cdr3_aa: CASSQGLTDPYGYTF
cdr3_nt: TGCGCCAGCAGCCAGGGACTCACGGATCCCTATGGCTACACCTTC

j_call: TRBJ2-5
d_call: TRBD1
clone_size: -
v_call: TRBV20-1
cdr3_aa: CSARLGTGGRETQYF
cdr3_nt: TGCAGTGCTCGTCTAGGGACAGGGGGACGGGAGACCCAGTACTTC

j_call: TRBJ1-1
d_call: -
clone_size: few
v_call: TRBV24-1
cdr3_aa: CATSDNGHPNTEAFF
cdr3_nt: TGTGCCACCAGTGACAACGGACACCCGAACACTGAAGCTTTCTTT

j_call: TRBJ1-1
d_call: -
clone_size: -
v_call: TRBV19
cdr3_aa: CASSSAGPLNTEAFF
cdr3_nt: TGTGCCAGTAGTTCGGCAGGGCCTTTGAACACTGAAGCTTTCTTT

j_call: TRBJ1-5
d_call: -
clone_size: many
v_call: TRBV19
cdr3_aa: CASSQGMRLQPQHF
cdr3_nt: TGTGCCAGTAGCCAGGGTATGAGGTTGCAGCCCCAGCATTTT

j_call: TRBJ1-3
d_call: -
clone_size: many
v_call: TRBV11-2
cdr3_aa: CASSLERGSGNTIYF
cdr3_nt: TGTGCCAGCAGCTTAGAGCGCGGGTCGGGAAACACCATATATTTT

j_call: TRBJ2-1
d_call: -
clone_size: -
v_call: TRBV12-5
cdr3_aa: CASGLGVSSYNEQFF
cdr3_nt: TGTGCTAGTGGTTTAGGTGTGAGCTCCTACAATGAGCAGTTCTTC

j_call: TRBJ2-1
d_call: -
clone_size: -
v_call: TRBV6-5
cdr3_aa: CASSYSWAAGSNEQFF
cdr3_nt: TGTGCCAGCAGTTACTCTTGGGCCGCTGGGTCCAATGAGCAGTTCTTC

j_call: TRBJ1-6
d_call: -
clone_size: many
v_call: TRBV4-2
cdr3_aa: CASSQEADGYNSPLHF
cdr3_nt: TGTGCCAGCAGCCAAGAGGCGGACGGTTATAATTCACCCCTCCACTTT

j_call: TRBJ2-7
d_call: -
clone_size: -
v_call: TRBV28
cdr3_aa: CASRRGPYEQYF
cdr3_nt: TGTGCCAGCAGGCGCGGACCCTACGAGCAGTACTTC

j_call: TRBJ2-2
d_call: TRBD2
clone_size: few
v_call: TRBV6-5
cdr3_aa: CASSSPLGSGRSTGELFF
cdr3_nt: TGTGCCAGCAGTTCCCCCCTTGGAAGCGGGAGGAGTACCGGGGAGCTGTTTTTT

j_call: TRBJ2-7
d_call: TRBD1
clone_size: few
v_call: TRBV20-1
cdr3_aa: CSARRPDRGYEQYF
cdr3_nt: TGCAGTGCTAGACGACCGGACAGGGGGTACGAGCAGTACTTC

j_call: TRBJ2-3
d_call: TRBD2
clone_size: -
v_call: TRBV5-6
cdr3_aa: CASSFGTSMYGPGFTDTQYF
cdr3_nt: TGTGCCAGCAGCTTTGGGACTAGCATGTACGGGCCTGGCTTCACAGATACGCAGTATTTT

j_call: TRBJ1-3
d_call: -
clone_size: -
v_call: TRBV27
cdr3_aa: CASSLYGTGNTIYF
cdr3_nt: TGTGCCAGCAGTTTGTACGGGACTGGAAACACCATATATTTT

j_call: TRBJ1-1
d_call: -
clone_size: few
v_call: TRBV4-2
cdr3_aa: CASSPSLGEAFF
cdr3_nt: TGTGCCAGCAGCCCCTCACTAGGAGAAGCTTTCTTT

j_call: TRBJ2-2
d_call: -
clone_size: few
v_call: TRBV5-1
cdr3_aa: CASSQQDTGELFF
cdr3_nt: TGCGCCAGCAGCCAACAGGATACCGGGGAGCTGTTTTTT

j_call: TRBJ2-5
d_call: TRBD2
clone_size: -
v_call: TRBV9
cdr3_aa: CASSVSSLRGVRVQETQYF
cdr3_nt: TGTGCCAGCAGCGTGAGTTCGCTCCGGGGGGTGAGGGTCCAAGAGACCCAGTACTTC

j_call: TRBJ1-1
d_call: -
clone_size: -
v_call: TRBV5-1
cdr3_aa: CASSLGAISDMNTEAFF
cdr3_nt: TGCGCCAGCAGCTTGGGGGCAATAAGCGACATGAACACTGAAGCTTTCTTT

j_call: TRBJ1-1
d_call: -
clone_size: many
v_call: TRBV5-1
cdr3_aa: CASSPGPVSAPEAFF
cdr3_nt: TGCGCCAGCAGCCCCGGCCCGGTATCTGCCCCTGAAGCTTTCTTT

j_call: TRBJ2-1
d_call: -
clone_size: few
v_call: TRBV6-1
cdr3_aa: CASTRSLAYNEQFF
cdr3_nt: TGTGCCAGCACCAGAAGTCTAGCTTACAATGAGCAGTTCTTC

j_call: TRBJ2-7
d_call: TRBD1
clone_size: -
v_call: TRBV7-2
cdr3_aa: CASSSRQGGEQYF
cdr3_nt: TGTGCCAGCAGCTCAAGACAGGGGGGAGAGCAGTACTTC

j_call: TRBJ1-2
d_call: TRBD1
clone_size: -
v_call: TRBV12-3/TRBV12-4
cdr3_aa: CASSEQGADGYTF
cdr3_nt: TGTGCCAGCAGTGAACAGGGGGCGGATGGCTACACCTTC

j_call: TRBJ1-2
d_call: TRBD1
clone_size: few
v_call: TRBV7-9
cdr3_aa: CASSLSGQGIGGYTF
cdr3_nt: TGTGCCAGCAGCTTATCCGGACAGGGCATAGGGGGCTACACCTTC

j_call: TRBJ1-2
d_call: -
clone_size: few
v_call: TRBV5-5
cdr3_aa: CASSRLLSSAYGYTF
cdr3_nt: TGTGCCAGCAGCCGGCTGTTGTCTTCGGCTTATGGCTACACCTTC

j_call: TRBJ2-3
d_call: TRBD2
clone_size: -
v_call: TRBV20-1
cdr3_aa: CSAISGSSTDTQYF
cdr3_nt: TGCAGTGCTATTAGCGGGAGTAGCACAGATACGCAGTATTTT

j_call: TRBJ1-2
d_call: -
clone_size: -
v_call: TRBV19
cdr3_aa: CASSIARDGGYTF
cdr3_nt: TGTGCCAGTAGTATAGCCCGGGACGGCGGCTACACCTTC

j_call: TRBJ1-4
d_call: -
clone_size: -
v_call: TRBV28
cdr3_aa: CASSPGTEEKLFF
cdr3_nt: TGTGCCAGCAGTCCCGGGACCGAGGAAAAACTGTTTTTT

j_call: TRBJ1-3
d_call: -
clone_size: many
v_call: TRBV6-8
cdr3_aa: CASRYRVGNTIYF
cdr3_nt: TGTGCCAGCAGATACAGGGTTGGAAACACCATATATTTT

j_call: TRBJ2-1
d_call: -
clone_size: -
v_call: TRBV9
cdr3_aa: CASSPRGRFTYNEQFF
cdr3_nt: TGTGCCAGCAGCCCAAGGGGTAGATTCACCTACAATGAGCAGTTCTTC

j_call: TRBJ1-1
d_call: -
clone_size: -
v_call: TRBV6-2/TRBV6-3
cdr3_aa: CASSLGNEAFF
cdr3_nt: TGTGCCAGCAGTTTGGGGAATGAAGCTTTCTTT

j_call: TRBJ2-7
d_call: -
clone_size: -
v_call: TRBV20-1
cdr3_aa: CSASLADSYEQYF
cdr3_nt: TGCAGTGCTAGTTTGGCGGACTCCTACGAGCAGTACTTC

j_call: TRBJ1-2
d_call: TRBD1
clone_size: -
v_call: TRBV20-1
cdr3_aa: CSAGQGADGYTF
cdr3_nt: TGCAGTGCTGGACAGGGGGCAGATGGCTACACCTTC

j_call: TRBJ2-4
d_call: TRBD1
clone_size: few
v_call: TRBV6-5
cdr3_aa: CASSYSRDRAGGAKNIQYF
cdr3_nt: TGTGCCAGCAGTTACTCAAGGGACAGGGCAGGGGGGGCCAAAAACATTCAGTACTTC

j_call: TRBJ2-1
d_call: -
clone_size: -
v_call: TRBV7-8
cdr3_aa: CASGLEWGASYNEQFF
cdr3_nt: TGTGCCAGCGGACTGGAGTGGGGGGCCTCCTACAATGAGCAGTTCTTC

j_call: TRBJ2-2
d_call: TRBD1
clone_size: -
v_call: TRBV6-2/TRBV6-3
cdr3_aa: CASITDREIRNTGELFF
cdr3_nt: TGTGCCAGCATTACGGACAGGGAAATACGTAACACCGGGGAGCTGTTTTTT

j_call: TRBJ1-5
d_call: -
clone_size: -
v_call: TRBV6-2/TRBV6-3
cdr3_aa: CASSYSRGSPQHF
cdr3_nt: TGTGCCAGCAGTTACTCTCGGGGCTCACCCCAGCATTTT

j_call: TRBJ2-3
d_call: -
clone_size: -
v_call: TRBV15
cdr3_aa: CATSSGQNTQYF
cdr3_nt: TGTGCCACCAGCAGTGGGCAGAATACGCAGTATTTT